The next 14 T cell receptor beta chains were all read from a single sample in a study of CD8 T cells in ankylosing spondylitis. Each CDR3 protein is one row after TCRdb ran MiXCR on the 5' RACE reads. The sample consists of about 160,000 distinct CDR3 sequences, approximately 16% of them appearing once. Material for sequencing was blood, either unsorted or a sorted T cell fraction (not recorded which). Source of these receptors: a male donor with ankylosing spondylitis or in good health (not recorded which).

J is TRBJ2-3 and V is TRBV5-1; 8 nucleotides match TRBD2. Losses at the gene ends were 0 bases for V and 3 bases for J; bases not matched to a gene: 3. In germline, CDR1 is SGHRS, CDR2 YFSETQ. This CDR3 has 15 residues. CDR3 loop: CASSLGAGVTDTQYF. The CDR3 DNA reads TGCGCCAGCAGCTTGGGAGCGGGAGTGACAGATACGCAGTATTTT.

This clonotype was found many times. The J gene is TRBJ2-4, the V gene TRBV5-4; D uncertain. Germline V CDR1 and CDR2: SGHNT, YYREEE (reference sequence). The germline V and J ends were trimmed by 3 bases and 0 bases, with 10 bases remaining between them. There are 15 residues in the CDR3. CDR3 loop: CASSSATGAKNIQYF. The CDR3 nucleotides are TGTGCCAGCAGCTCCGCAACGGGAGCCAAAAACATTCAGTACTTC.

This clonotype was seen repeatedly, ten times or more. The genes are TRBV5-1 and TRBJ2-7; D is unresolved. V was cut by 10 bases and J by 0 bases, with 17 bases left in between. This CDR3 comprises 14 residues. The germline CDR1 and CDR2 sequences are SGHRS and YFSETQ. The CDR3 nucleotides are TGCGCCTCCAAAGGCGTATTTTCCTCCTACGAGCAGTACTTC. It codes for CASKGVFSSYEQYF.

This clonotype has at least ten counts. The genes are TRBV6-1 and TRBJ2-7; D may be TRBD1 or TRBD2 (5 bases each). Trimming cost V 6 bases and J 2 bases, with 20 bases left between them. The length of the CDR3 is 16 residues. From germline, CDR1 is MNHNS and CDR2 SASEGT. This chain's CDR3 is CASSLLPGRLTYEQYF. CDR3 DNA sequence: TGTGCCAGCAGCCTCCTCCCGGGACGGCTGACCTACGAGCAGTACTTC.

The chain couples TRBV5-8 to TRBJ1-5, with D possibly TRBD1 on 6 matching bases. In germline, CDR1 is SGHTS, CDR2 YDEGEE. The ends were cut back, 4 bases at V and 3 bases at J, with 11 bases in the middle. CDR3 length: 14 residues. Here the CDR3 reads CASSLDRNNQPQHF. The DNA of the CDR3 is TGTGCCAGCAGCCTCGACAGGAACAATCAGCCCCAGCATTTT.

This clonotype was detected only a few times. V is TRBV27 and J is TRBJ1-6; perhaps TRBD1 as D (5 bases). Germline V lookup: CDR1 MNHEY, CDR2 SMNVEV (reference sequence). The CDR3 length is 15 residues. Trimming left V 1 base short and J 8 bases short, with 12 bases between. The CDR3: CASSLFGREYSPLHF. CDR3 DNA sequence: TGTGCCAGCAGTTTATTTGGCAGGGAATATTCACCCCTCCACTTT.

This clonotype was detected ten times or more. The chain has TRBV20-1 and TRBJ2-3, with 11 bases identical to TRBD2. V trimming: 5 bases; J trimming: 0 bases; junction bases outside the gene matches: 4. CDR3 length: 15 residues. Germline V lookup: CDR1 DFQATT, CDR2 SNEGSKA (reference sequence). The CDR3 nucleotides are TGCAGTGCTGGGACTAGCGGTTCTAGCACAGATACGCAGTATTTT. Residues: CSAGTSGSSTDTQYF.

The rearrangement uses TRBV28 and TRBJ2-7; D call uncertain. Per the germline V gene, CDR1 is MDHEN and CDR2 is SYDVKM. This CDR3 spans 12 amino acids. The DNA of the CDR3 is TGTGCGTCGAGAGGATTCCGAGACGAGCAGTACTTC. As protein: CASRGFRDEQYF.

This clonotype was seen many times. The rearrangement uses TRBV20-1 and TRBJ2-1; D is possibly TRBD1 (5 bases). V lost 0 bases and J 6 bases, leaving 15 bases between the germline ends. The length of the CDR3 is 15 residues. In germline, CDR1 is DFQATT, CDR2 SNEGSKA (reference sequence). CDR3 sequence: CSARDATGASNEQFF. The DNA for the CDR3 is TGCAGTGCTAGAGATGCAACAGGAGCGTCCAATGAGCAGTTCTTC.

Comment on this clonotype: This may be a read error: a much more frequent sequence differs by one nucleotide. J is TRBJ2-1 and V is TRBV20-1; no clear D gene. Per germline, CDR1 DFQATT and CDR2 SNEGSKA (reference sequence). CDR3 length: 13 residues. The CDR3 region is CSANTDAYNEQLF. The CDR3 bases are TGCAGTGCTAATACGGACGCCTACAATGAGCAGCTCTTC.

In its sample, this clonotype was seen many times. The rearrangement uses TRBV20-1 and TRBJ2-1, with 8 bases fitting TRBD2. Trimming cost V 6 bases and J 1 base; bases outside gene matches: 5. CDR1 and CDR2 from the germline V gene are DFQATT and SNEGSKA (reference sequence). The CDR3 extends over 14 amino acids. The CDR3 sequence: CSAGLAGSYNEQFF. CDR3 in DNA: TGCAGTGCGGGCCTAGCGGGTTCCTACAATGAGCAGTTCTTC.

This chain's CDR3 is CASSRTSGGQYF. CDR3 nucleotides: TGCGCCAGCAGCAGGACTAGCGGGGGCCAGTACTTC. This sequence joins TRBV5-1 and TRBJ2-5, with TRBD2 matching 13 bases. Per germline, CDR1 SGHRS and CDR2 YFSETQ. Trimming removed 4 bases from V and 10 bases from J; junction bases left unmatched: 1. The CDR3 loop spans 12 amino acids.

The chain links TRBV7-9 to TRBJ2-3; a possible D gene is TRBD2 (6 bases). The CDR3 is made up of 15 amino acids. Trimming took 8 bases from V and 3 from J, leaving 18 bases between them. Germline V CDR1 and CDR2: SEHNR, FQNEAQ (reference sequence). The CDR3 coding sequence is TGTGCCAGCGGATTAGCGGAATTAGCAACAGATACGCAGTATTTT. Its translation is CASGLAELATDTQYF.

This clonotype was found once. At one of its ends the junction is not consistent with the germline gene, which may arise from a read error. The rearrangement joins TRBV5-1 to TRBJ2-3, with D uncertain. CDR1 and CDR2 from the germline V gene are SGHRS and YFSETQ. The CDR3 is made up of 13 amino acids. The CDR3 loop is CASKGSRTDMQYF. In DNA form, the CDR3 reads TGCGCCAGCAAGGGTTCCCGCACAGATATGCAGTATTTT.